A selection of T cell receptor beta chains follows, all from one sample in a study of Graves' ophthalmopathy and Graves' hyperthyroidism. TCRdb independently ran MiXCR on the multiplex PCR reads; one entry per CDR3 protein. The sample carries about 170,000 distinct CDR3 sequences, 30% to 45% recorded once. The specimen was peripheral blood. The receptors derive from a middle-aged woman with Graves' ophthalmopathy. CDR3s include the opening cysteine and the closing phenylalanine or tryptophan. The order of the fields is V gene, clone size, J gene, CDR3 protein. Only part of the rows carry a size: once, few, many, or a class if the clone is expanded.

V: TRBV12-3/TRBV12-4; size: -; J: TRBJ2-2; CDR3: CASRPDNFNTGELFF
V: TRBV6-1; size: -; J: TRBJ2-4; CDR3: CASGLSGTRNIQYF
V: TRBV12-3/TRBV12-4; size: -; J: TRBJ2-7; CDR3: CASSLRGGHRNEQYF
V: TRBV7-2; size: many; J: TRBJ1-1; CDR3: CASSQDRGWTEAFF
V: TRBV6-5; size: -; J: TRBJ1-1; CDR3: CASSYVSVNTEAFF
V: TRBV11-1; size: many; J: TRBJ1-1; CDR3: CASSFGVFAEAFF
V: TRBV20-1; size: many; J: TRBJ1-3; CDR3: CSARDFQSASGNTIYF
V: TRBV19; size: many; J: TRBJ2-5; CDR3: CASSRQSQETQYF
V: TRBV29-1; size: many; J: TRBJ1-2; CDR3: CSVSEGWGGYTF
V: TRBV27; size: many; J: TRBJ1-5; CDR3: CASSPVQGIRQPQHF
V: TRBV6-2/TRBV6-3; size: few; J: TRBJ1-5; CDR3: CASRQGLNQPQHF
V: TRBV11-2; size: many; J: TRBJ2-5; CDR3: CASSLEVRGPQETQYF
V: TRBV12-5; size: many; J: TRBJ1-1; CDR3: CASGSRQYTEAFF
V: TRBV12-3/TRBV12-4; size: many; J: TRBJ2-5; CDR3: CASSRGTEETQYF
V: TRBV6-2/TRBV6-3; size: few; J: TRBJ2-7; CDR3: CASSYSETTYEQYF
V: TRBV6-2/TRBV6-3; size: -; J: TRBJ2-7; CDR3: CASSYGRESYEQYF
V: TRBV28; size: -; J: TRBJ2-7; CDR3: CASSLNPSGRLGEQYF